The rows below give T cell receptor beta chains drawn from one sample of a study of blood T cells in healthy people across ages. One entry per CDR3 protein results from TCRdb running MiXCR on the 5' RACE reads. The sample yields around 800,000 distinct CDR3 sequences, 20% to 30% seen once. This sample also appeared in a second study, on T cells of mothers and their children.

Sequencing was done on a sample of blood. These receptors originate from a boy aged 10-17 years in good health. Each CDR3 is given with its conserved first and last residue. The order of the fields is J gene, D gene, clone size, V gene, CDR3 protein, CDR3 DNA. D genes are given only for firm matches. Size is omitted from some rows. Given values are once, few, many or a class for expanded clones.

>TRBJ1-2|TRBD1|few|TRBV25-1
CASSEGQAYSGYTF
TGTGCCAGCAGTGAGGGACAGGCCTATTCTGGCTACACCTTC
>TRBJ2-3|-|-|TRBV6-5
CASSYSAVSTDTQYF
TGTGCCAGCAGTTATTCAGCGGTCAGCACAGATACGCAGTATTTT
>TRBJ1-1|-|-|TRBV30
CAWSRGTVNTEAFF
TGTGCCTGGAGTAGAGGGACCGTGAACACTGAAGCTTTCTTT
>TRBJ2-7|TRBD1|-|TRBV6-5
CASRRNVDRSYEQYF
TGTGCCAGCAGAAGAAACGTGGACAGGAGCTACGAGCAGTACTTC
>TRBJ1-2|TRBD1|-|TRBV2
CASSGGPPTGARGGYTF
TGTGCCAGCAGTGGTGGGCCCCCAACAGGGGCGCGTGGTGGCTACACCTTC
>TRBJ2-3|-|-|TRBV11-2
CASSWAVTDTQCF
TGTGCCAGCAGCTGGGCCGTCACAGATACGCAGTGTTTT
>TRBJ2-1|TRBD2|-|TRBV6-1
CASSSPRTSGRASSSYNEQFF
TGTGCCAGCAGCTCGCCCCGGACTAGCGGGAGGGCCAGTTCCTCCTACAATGAGCAGTTCTTC
>TRBJ1-4|TRBD1|few|TRBV20-1
CSARSSTVDRGPEKLFF
TGCAGTGCTAGATCCTCTACTGTGGACAGGGGACCCGAAAAACTGTTTTTT
>TRBJ2-1|TRBD2|few|TRBV20-1
CSARPFLAGSSYNEQFF
TGCAGTGCTAGACCCTTCTTAGCGGGGAGCTCCTACAATGAGCAGTTCTTC
>TRBJ2-2|-|few|TRBV20-1
CSARRNTGELFF
TGCAGTGCTAGACGGAACACCGGGGAGCTGTTCTTT
>TRBJ1-6|-|-|TRBV4-1
CASSQGGLRDSPLHF
TGCGCCAGCAGCCAGGGGGGACTCCGAGACTCACCCCTCCACTTT
>TRBJ2-1|-|-|TRBV12-3/TRBV12-4
CAIGGPRTEQFF
TGTGCCATCGGGGGGCCGCGAACTGAGCAGTTCTTC
>TRBJ1-2|-|-|TRBV6-1
CASKTLYGYTF
TGTGCCAGCAAGACACTTTATGGCTACACCTTC
>TRBJ2-1|-|-|TRBV29-1
CSVEGQGSYNEQFF
TGCAGCGTTGAAGGCCAGGGGTCCTACAATGAGCAGTTCTTC
>TRBJ1-4|TRBD1|few|TRBV6-5
CASRKGQANEKLFF
TGTGCCAGCAGAAAGGGACAGGCTAATGAAAAACTGTTTTTT
>TRBJ2-3|-|-|TRBV5-1
CASSLAQGSTDTQYF
TGCGCCAGCAGCTTGGCACAGGGCAGCACAGATACGCAGTATTTT
>TRBJ1-2|TRBD1|-|TRBV4-1
CASSQPLTGPYGYTF
TGCGCCAGCAGCCAACCTTTGACAGGGCCCTATGGCTACACCTTC
>TRBJ1-4|TRBD1|-|TRBV3-1
CASRPGTGKGTANEKLFF
TGTGCCAGCAGACCTGGGACAGGGAAGGGAACCGCTAATGAAAAACTGTTTTTT
>TRBJ1-5|-|once|TRBV20-1
CSARDGGVGQPQHF
TGCAGTGCTAGAGATGGAGGGGTGGGTCAGCCCCAGCATTTT
>TRBJ1-6|-|-|TRBV27
CASSLKAATNSPLHF
TGTGCCAGCAGTTTAAAGGCCGCTACTAATTCACCCCTCCACTTT